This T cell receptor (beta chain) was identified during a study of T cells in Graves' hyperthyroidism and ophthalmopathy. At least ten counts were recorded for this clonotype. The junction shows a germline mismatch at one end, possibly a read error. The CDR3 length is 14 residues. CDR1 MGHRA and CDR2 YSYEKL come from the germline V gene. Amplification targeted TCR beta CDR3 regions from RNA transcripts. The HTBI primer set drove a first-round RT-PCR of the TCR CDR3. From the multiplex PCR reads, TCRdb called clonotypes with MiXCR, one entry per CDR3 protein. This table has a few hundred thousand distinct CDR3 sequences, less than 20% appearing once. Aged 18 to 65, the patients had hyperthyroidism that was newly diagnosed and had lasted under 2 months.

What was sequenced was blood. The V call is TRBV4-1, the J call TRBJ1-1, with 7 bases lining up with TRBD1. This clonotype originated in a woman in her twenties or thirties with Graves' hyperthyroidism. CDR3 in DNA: TGTGCCAGCAGTCAAAACAGGGGGAACACTGAAGCTTTCTTT. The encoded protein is CASSQNRGNTEAFF.